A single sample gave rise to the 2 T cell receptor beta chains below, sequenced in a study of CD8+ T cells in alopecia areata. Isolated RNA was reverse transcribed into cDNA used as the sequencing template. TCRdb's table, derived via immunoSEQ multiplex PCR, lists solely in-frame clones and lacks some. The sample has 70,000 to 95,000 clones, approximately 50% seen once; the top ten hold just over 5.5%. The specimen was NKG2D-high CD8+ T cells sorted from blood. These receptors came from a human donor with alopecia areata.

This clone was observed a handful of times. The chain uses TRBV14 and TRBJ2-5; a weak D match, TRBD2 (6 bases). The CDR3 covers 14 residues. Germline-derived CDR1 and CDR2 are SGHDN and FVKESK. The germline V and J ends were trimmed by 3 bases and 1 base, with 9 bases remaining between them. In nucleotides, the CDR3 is TGTGCCAGCAGCCAGGCGGGGCTCCAAGAGACCCAGTACTTC. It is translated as CASSQAGLQETQYF.

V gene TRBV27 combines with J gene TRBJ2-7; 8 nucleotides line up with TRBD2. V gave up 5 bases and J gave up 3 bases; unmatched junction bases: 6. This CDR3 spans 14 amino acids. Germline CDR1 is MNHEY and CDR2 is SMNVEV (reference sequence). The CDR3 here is CASSPFAGGYEQYF. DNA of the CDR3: TGTGCCAGCAGTCCTTTTGCGGGAGGCTACGAGCAGTACTTC.